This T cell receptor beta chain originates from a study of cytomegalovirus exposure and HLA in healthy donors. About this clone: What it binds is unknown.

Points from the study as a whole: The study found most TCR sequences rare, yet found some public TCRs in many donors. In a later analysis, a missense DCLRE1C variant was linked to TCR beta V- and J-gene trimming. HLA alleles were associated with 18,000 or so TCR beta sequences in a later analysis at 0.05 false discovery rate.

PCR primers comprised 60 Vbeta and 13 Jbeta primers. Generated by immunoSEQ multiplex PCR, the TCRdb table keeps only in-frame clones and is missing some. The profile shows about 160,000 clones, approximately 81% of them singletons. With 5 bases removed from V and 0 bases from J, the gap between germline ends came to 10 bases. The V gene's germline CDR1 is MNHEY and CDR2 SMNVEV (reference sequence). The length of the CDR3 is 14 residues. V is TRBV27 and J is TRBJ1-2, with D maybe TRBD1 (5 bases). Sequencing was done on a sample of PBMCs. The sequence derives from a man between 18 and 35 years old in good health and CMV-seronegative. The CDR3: CASSPGGPNYGYTF. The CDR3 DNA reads TGTGCCAGCAGTCCCGGGGGACCTAACTATGGCTACACCTTC.